This T cell receptor (beta chain) appears in the sequencing data of a study of blood T cells in healthy people across ages. Whole-study results and caveats: The study found more naive CD4+ cells and higher diversity in long-lived than aged donors.

The table lists this clonotype with many counts. Its antigen is not known. Primed by a sample-barcoded 5' primer and a J-beta primer mix, a second PCR proceeded for 7 to 11 cycles. A 12-random-nucleotide template-switch adaptor tagged each cDNA molecule. TCRdb analysed the 5' RACE reads with MiXCR anew, one entry per CDR3 protein. This table has hundreds of thousands of distinct CDR3 sequences, over 45% appearing once. This CDR3 has 16 residues. Germline assignment: CDR1 LGHNA and CDR2 YNFKEQ. The trim removed 4 bases at V and 8 bases at J, leaving 7 bases unmatched. This sequence was found in a man aged 30-40 years in good health. This chain connects TRBV4-2 to TRBJ2-1; 14 bases line up with TRBD2. Sequenced input: blood. Here the CDR3 reads CASSPQTSGRADEQFF. CDR3 coding DNA: TGTGCCAGCAGCCCCCAGACTAGCGGGAGGGCCGATGAGCAGTTCTTC.